This T cell receptor beta chain was identified in a study of T cell repertoires in cytomegalovirus infection. About the research overall: Indications of both CMV infection and matching HLA type were provided by public TCR beta signatures. Findings of the study overall: Carriers of CMV and the relevant HLA type were discriminated by public TCR beta frequency. Dominating the ex vivo response were HLA-C-restricted CMV-specific TCR beta clonotypes.

TCRdb reanalysed the reads using MiXCR and keeps one entry per CDR3 protein. The data hold more than 35,000 distinct CDR3 sequences, with approximately 52% observed a single time. There are a few counts of this clonotype. Antigen unknown. Germline CDR1 SGHAT, CDR2 FQNNGV. V dropped 5 bases and J dropped 7 bases, with 11 bases sitting between them. The CDR3 is 12 amino acids. The chain links TRBV11-2 to TRBJ1-1; D is unclear. This clonotype originated in a human donor in good health (CMV status not recorded). Some clones in this sample may be carry-over from other donors' samples. The starting material was CD8+ T cells from cultured PBMCs, obtained from culture after CMV antigen stimulation. The CDR3 nucleotides read TGTGCCAGCAGCGTGCTTTACGGTGAAGCTTTCTTT. Its protein is CASSVLYGEAFF.